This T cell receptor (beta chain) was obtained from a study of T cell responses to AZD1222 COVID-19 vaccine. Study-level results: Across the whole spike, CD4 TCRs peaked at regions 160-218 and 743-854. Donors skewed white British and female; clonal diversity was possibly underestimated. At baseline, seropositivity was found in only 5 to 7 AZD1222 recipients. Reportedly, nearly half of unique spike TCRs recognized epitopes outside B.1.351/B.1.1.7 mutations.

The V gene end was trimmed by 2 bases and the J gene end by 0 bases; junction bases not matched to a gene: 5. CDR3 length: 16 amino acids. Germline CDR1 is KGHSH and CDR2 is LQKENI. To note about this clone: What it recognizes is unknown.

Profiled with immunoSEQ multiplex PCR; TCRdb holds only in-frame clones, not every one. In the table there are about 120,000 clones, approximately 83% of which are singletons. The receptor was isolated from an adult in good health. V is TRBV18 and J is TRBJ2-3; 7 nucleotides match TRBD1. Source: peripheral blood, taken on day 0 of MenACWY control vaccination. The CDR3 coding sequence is TGTGCCAGCTCACCAAGACAGGGCCGGAGCACAGATACGCAGTATTTT. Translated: CASSPRQGRSTDTQYF.